These T cell receptor beta chains were read from a single sample in a study of T cell responses to AZD1222 COVID-19 vaccine. Sequenced by immunoSEQ multiplex PCR; TCRdb stores in-frame clones only, minus some. Among some 150,000 clones listed, around 90% were seen once. This material consisted of peripheral blood, taken 28 days after the second AZD1222 dose. These receptors came from an adult who received the AZD1222 COVID-19 vaccine. The CDR3 runs from the conserved cysteine through the conserved F or W. The D gene is left open where the match is weak. For some rows the clone size is stated as once, few or many, or as a class when expanded; others skip it.

d_call j_call clone_size v_call cdr3_nt cdr3_aa
TRBD2 TRBJ2-7 once TRBV27 TGTGCCAGCAGTTTATCGGGGGGAGCGGGAGGGCCTGGCGAGCAGTACTTC CASSLSGGAGGPGEQYF
NA TRBJ2-5 NA TRBV3-1/TRBV3-2 TGTGCCAGCAGCCAAGTAAACGGAGAGACCCAGTACTTC CASSQVNGETQYF
NA TRBJ2-7 NA TRBV6-2/TRBV6-3 TGTGCCAGCAGTCAGGACTACGAGCAGTACTTC CASSQDYEQYF
TRBD1 TRBJ2-7 NA TRBV6-4 TGTGCCAGCAGTGCGGCGTCAGGGGGCTTCGACGAGCAGTACTTC CASSAASGGFDEQYF
NA TRBJ1-1 few TRBV18 TGTGCCAGCTCAGCCGAGGAAGGATGGAACACTGAAGCTTTCTTT CASSAEEGWNTEAFF
NA TRBJ1-1 NA TRBV6-4 TGTGCCAGCAGTGACGAGGGCAGAGCGATGAACACTGAAGCTTTCTTT CASSDEGRAMNTEAFF
TRBD1 TRBJ2-1 NA TRBV6-5 TGTGCCAGCAGTTACCGGGGGACAGGCAATGAGCAGTTCTTC CASSYRGTGNEQFF
NA TRBJ1-1 NA TRBV12-1 TGTGCCAGCAGCGGGGGAAGTAAAACTGAAGCTTTCTTT CASSGGSKTEAFF
TRBD1 TRBJ2-7 NA TRBV14 TGTGCCAGCAGCTCCCTGGGGCAGGGGGCCACTTACGAGCAGTACTTC CASSSLGQGATYEQYF
NA TRBJ1-2 NA TRBV15 TGTGCCACCAGCAGAGCTCAGACAGCTAACTATGGCTACACCTTC CATSRAQTANYGYTF
TRBD2 TRBJ2-7 NA TRBV29-1 TGCAGCACTGGAGATCCGGGACTACCATACGAGCAGTACTTC CSTGDPGLPYEQYF
NA TRBJ1-5 NA TRBV12-3/TRBV12-4 TGTGCCAGCAGCTCAGGGAGTCAGCCCCAGCATTTT CASSSGSQPQHF
TRBD1 TRBJ1-2 NA TRBV6-5 TGTGCCAGCAGTCATCCGGGACAGGGGGGTGGCTACACCTTC CASSHPGQGGGYTF
NA TRBJ1-4 few TRBV2 TGTGCCAGTCGGATACAGCTGGAAGGTGAAAAACTGTTTTTT CASRIQLEGEKLFF
TRBD1 TRBJ2-6 NA TRBV5-1 TGCGCCAGCAGTTTTTACCCGGGACAGTCCTCTGGGGCCAACGTCCTGACTTTC CASSFYPGQSSGANVLTF
NA TRBJ1-1 NA TRBV5-1 TGCGCCAGCAGCTTGGCGGATGAAGCTTTCTTT CASSLADEAFF
TRBD1 TRBJ1-4 NA TRBV5-1 TGCGCCAGCAGCTTGGGGCCGGGACAGGGAAATGAAAAACTGTTTTTT CASSLGPGQGNEKLFF
NA TRBJ2-7 NA TRBV29-1 TGCAGCGTTGCTGGTACGACCTACGAGCAGTACTTC CSVAGTTYEQYF
NA TRBJ2-2 NA TRBV7-2 TGTGCCAGCAACCTCATGGGCACCGGGGAGCTGTTTTTT CASNLMGTGELFF
TRBD2 TRBJ2-1 NA TRBV5-5 TGTGCCAGCAGCTTGAGTAGCGGGAGGGCCAATGAGCAGTTCTTC CASSLSSGRANEQFF
NA TRBJ2-1 NA TRBV7-2 TGTGCCAGCAGCTTTTCAGGAAACAATGAGCAGTTCTTC CASSFSGNNEQFF
NA TRBJ2-1 NA TRBV2 TGTGCCAGCGGGGGGTGGAATGAGCAGTTCTTC CASGGWNEQFF
NA TRBJ1-5 NA TRBV6-1 TGTGCCAGCAGTGAAGCGTCGGGGATCGGCAATCAGCCCCAGCATTTT CASSEASGIGNQPQHF
NA TRBJ1-2 NA TRBV3-1/TRBV3-2 TGTGCCAGCAGCCAAGAGGCTGGGGGAGGCCGGTATGGCTACACCTTC CASSQEAGGGRYGYTF
NA TRBJ2-7 NA TRBV4-2 TGTGCCAGCAGCCAGAGGCAGGGTAGCTCCTACGAGCAGTACTTC CASSQRQGSSYEQYF
TRBD1 TRBJ1-1 once TRBV19 TGTGCCAGTAGTTTTCAACAGGGGGCTGAAGCTTTCTTT CASSFQQGAEAFF
TRBD1 TRBJ1-2 NA TRBV7-9 TGTGCCAGCAGCTTCTCCGGGACAGGGATCCCGTATGGCTACACCTTC CASSFSGTGIPYGYTF
TRBD1 TRBJ2-7 NA TRBV9 TGTGCCAGCAGCGTAGGGGGACAGGGTTTCTACGAGCAGTACTTC CASSVGGQGFYEQYF
TRBD2 TRBJ2-4 NA TRBV19 TGTGCCAGTAGTATGGATCGGCGGGCGGGAGTGGGCTTAGCCAAAAACATTCAGTACTTC CASSMDRRAGVGLAKNIQYF
NA TRBJ2-1 NA TRBV19 TGTGCCAGTAGTAGGGTTGGGAATGAGCAGTTCTTC CASSRVGNEQFF
TRBD1 TRBJ1-5 NA TRBV6-5 TGTGCCAGCAGTCCGACAGGGGGCAATCAGCCCCAGCATTTT CASSPTGGNQPQHF
TRBD1 TRBJ1-5 NA TRBV5-4 TGTGCCAGCAGCCTACAGGGGGAGGGCAATCAGCCCCAGCATTTT CASSLQGEGNQPQHF
TRBD1 TRBJ1-6 NA TRBV12-3/TRBV12-4 TGTGCCAGCCGGGACAGGGCGAATTCACCCCTCCACTTT CASRDRANSPLHF
NA TRBJ2-2 NA TRBV19 TGTGCCAGTAGTAAAAAGGGACATTACGCGAACACCGGGGAGCTGTTTTTT CASSKKGHYANTGELFF
NA TRBJ1-4 NA TRBV4-1 TGCGCCAGCAGCCCGCTCGGTCCAACTAATGAAAAACTGTTTTTT CASSPLGPTNEKLFF
NA TRBJ1-2 NA TRBV10-2 TGCGCCAGCACCCCGATAGCTAACTATGGCTACACCTTC CASTPIANYGYTF
TRBD1 TRBJ1-6 NA TRBV7-9 TGTGCCAGCCGCGAGGGACAGATGAATTCACCCCTCCACTTT CASREGQMNSPLHF
NA TRBJ1-4 NA TRBV24-1 TGTGCCACCAGTGACCGGACACAGGGTCGGGCTAATGAAAAACTGTTTTTT CATSDRTQGRANEKLFF
NA TRBJ1-2 NA TRBV5-4 TGTGCCAGCAGCGGTGGGACACCAGGGAACTATGGCTACACCTTC CASSGGTPGNYGYTF
TRBD2 TRBJ2-1 NA TRBV24-1 TGTGCCACCAGTGACCGAGCGGGAGTATCCTACAATGAGCAGTTCTTC CATSDRAGVSYNEQFF
NA TRBJ2-7 NA TRBV7-8 TGTGCCAGCAGCTTATTACTGGGCAGATTCTACGAGCAGTACTTC CASSLLLGRFYEQYF
NA TRBJ1-5 once TRBV15 TGTGCCACCAGCAGAGGGGGGCAGACTTATCAGCCCCAGCATTTT CATSRGGQTYQPQHF
NA TRBJ1-1 NA TRBV19 TGTGCCAGTAGTATAGCAGGGACACTTTCGAACACTGAAGCTTTCTTT CASSIAGTLSNTEAFF
NA TRBJ1-1 NA TRBV5-1 TGCGCCAGCAGCGCCACATGGGGGGCCACTGAAGCTTTCTTT CASSATWGATEAFF
NA TRBJ2-7 NA TRBV30 TGTGCCTGGAACCCGGGGGACCTCCTCCCCTACGAGCAGTACTTC CAWNPGDLLPYEQYF
NA TRBJ1-2 NA TRBV7-9 TGTGCCAGCAGCCCCACCCCGAAGGATGGCTACACCTTC CASSPTPKDGYTF
NA TRBJ2-2 NA TRBV10-2 TGCGCCAGCAGTGAGTCTCGGAATGGGCCGGGACTCCACACCGGGGAGCTGTTTTTT CASSESRNGPGLHTGELFF
NA TRBJ1-2 NA TRBV6-5 TGTGCCAGCAGCCCAGAATCGGGGTCCCTTTATGGCTACACCTTC CASSPESGSLYGYTF
TRBD2 TRBJ2-1 NA TRBV5-1 TGCGCCAGCAGCTCAGCGGGAGGGTACAATGAGCAGTTCTTC CASSSAGGYNEQFF
NA TRBJ2-7 few TRBV20-1 TGCAGTGCTAGTGATTTACGGGGACTTACCTACGAGCAGTACTTC CSASDLRGLTYEQYF